This T cell receptor beta chain appears in the sequencing data of a study of cytomegalovirus exposure and HLA in healthy donors. General study results and limits: One later analysis reportedly identified an Asian-associated ancestry cluster that showed fewer N-insertions than the 666-donor mean.

A note on this clone: The antigen remains undetermined.

CDR1 is MNHEY and CDR2 is SVGAGI in the germline V gene. V shed 6 bases, J shed 0 bases, and the junction held 5 bases outside the gene matches. The CDR3 sequence is 15 residues long. This PCR relied on a set of 60 Vbeta primers and 13 Jbeta primers. Profiled with immunoSEQ multiplex PCR; TCRdb holds only in-frame clones, not every one. Of about 160,000 clones listed, around 90% are singletons. The chain links TRBV6-5 to TRBJ1-3, with 7 bases identical to TRBD1. The material sequenced was PBMCs. This sequence originates from a woman aged 30 to 39 in good health and CMV-seronegative. CDR3 DNA: TGTGCCAGCAGGCAGACAGGGAGCTCTGGAAACACCATATATTTT. Protein: CASRQTGSSGNTIYF.